This TCR beta chain was identified during a study of human T cells and chemical hapten exposure. Study as a whole: Weekly scalp doses of diphenylcyclopropenone were given to patients during the approximately 23-week study. General observations from the study: PT1 expanded TCR counts correlated positively with patch test score. Controls had significantly fewer large CDR3 similarity clusters than were formed by expanded TCRs.

Time point reported: patch test 2, 6 weeks after DPC sensitization. Treatment described: therapeutic diphenylcyclopropenone sensitization with weekly scalp DPC. TCRdb used MiXCR to reprocess the RACE reads, holding one entry per CDR3 protein. Of approximately 87,000 distinct CDR3 sequences in the sample, about 10% were seen once. Germline CDR1 reads DFQATT; CDR2 reads SNEGSKA (reference sequence). This CDR3 region has 14 residues. V shed 0 bases and J 4 bases; nucleotides not matched to a gene: 4. Note on this clonotype: Its antigen remains unknown.

The specimen was whole blood, collected in connection with sensitization to the hapten diphenylcyclopropenone (DPC). The TCR was taken from a woman in her forties with alopecia areata. Some clones in this sample may be carry-over from other donors' samples. This chain connects TRBV20-1 to TRBJ1-1; the match to TRBD1 covers 8 bases. The CDR3 protein is CSARDPRGLTEAFF. DNA for the CDR3: TGCAGTGCTAGAGATCCCAGGGGGCTCACTGAAGCTTTCTTT.